These 30 T cell receptor beta chains share one sample of origin, sequenced in a study of blood T cell repertoires in COVID-19. Using immunoSEQ multiplex PCR, the repertoire was profiled, and TCRdb retains in-frame clones only, with some absent. In the table there are approximately 170,000 clones, around 85% of which are singletons. The specimen was peripheral blood. All receptors derive from a man aged 50-60 years with active or convalescent COVID-19.

The CDR3 is CASSPSSRGAGVRDTEAFF. The DNA of the CDR3 is TGTGCCAGCTCACCTTCATCTAGGGGCGCGGGGGTAAGGGACACTGAAGCTTTCTTT. The V call is TRBV18, the J call TRBJ1-1; possible D gene TRBD1, 5 bases. The CDR3 is 19 amino acids. From germline, CDR1 is KGHSH and CDR2 LQKENI. V was pared by 3 bases and J by 3 bases, with 26 bases between.

This clone appeared once. This chain joins TRBV30 and TRBJ2-7, with D possibly being TRBD1 (6 bases). Trimming removed 5 bases at V and 12 bases at J, with 20 bases between. Per germline, CDR1 GTSNPN and CDR2 SVGIG (reference sequence). CDR3 size: 12 residues. In DNA form, the CDR3 reads TGTGCCTGGTACCTACCGGGACACAGCCTGTACTTC. It translates to CAWYLPGHSLYF.

This clone has a handful of counts. In nucleotides, the CDR3 is TGTGCCAGCAAGGAGGGAGCGACCGGGGAGCTGTTTTTT. This codes for CASKEGATGELFF. The V call is TRBV2, the J call TRBJ2-2; D possibly corresponds to TRBD2 (6 bases). The V gene lost 7 bases and the J gene lost 5 bases, with 11 bases spanning the gap. Germline CDR1 and CDR2: SNHLY and FYNNEI. This CDR3 contains 13 residues.

V gene TRBV7-9 combines with J gene TRBJ2-7, with no clear D. Germline CDR1 is SEHNR and CDR2 is FQNEAQ (reference sequence). There are 15 residues in the CDR3. Trimming pared 4 bases from V and 5 bases from J, leaving 18 bases between. CDR3 DNA: TGTGCCAGCAGCTCTAAGGCGCGGTTTTACGACGAGCAGTACTTC. Amino acids: CASSSKARFYDEQYF.

The V call is TRBV28, the J call TRBJ1-2, with 7 nucleotides matching TRBD1. The CDR3 has 14 residues. Germline CDR1 reads MDHEN; CDR2 reads SYDVKM. V lost 6 bases and J lost 8; bases outside the gene matches: 12. CDR3 loop: CASRPATGVVGYTF. CDR3 coding DNA: TGTGCCAGCAGACCAGCCACAGGGGTTGTAGGCTACACCTTC.

This sequence joins TRBV7-6 and TRBJ2-1; 7 nucleotides align to TRBD2. V lost 4 bases to trimming and J lost 9 bases; unmatched junction nucleotides: 21. CDR3 length: 18 amino acids. CDR1 is SGHVS, CDR2 FNYEAQ, per germline. The CDR3: CASSSLRSGAGASGEQFF. DNA for the CDR3: TGTGCCAGCAGCTCCCTTCGGAGCGGGGCAGGAGCCAGCGGTGAGCAGTTCTTC.

The rearrangement joins TRBV5-4 to TRBJ1-2; TRBD1 aligns across 7 bases. V was clipped by 2 bases and J by 6 bases; unmatched bases: 4. From germline, CDR1 is SGHNT and CDR2 YYREEE (reference sequence). The CDR3 extends over 13 amino acids. DNA for the CDR3: TGTGCCAGCAGCTTCCGACAGGGTGATGGCTACACCTTC. Translating it yields CASSFRQGDGYTF.

This chain joins TRBV6-6 and TRBJ2-1; 7 nucleotides line up with TRBD2. V trimming: 5 bases; J trimming: 9 bases; junction bases outside the gene matches: 13. The CDR3 consists of 15 residues. CDR1 and CDR2 (germline): MNHNY, SVGAGI (reference sequence). The CDR3 DNA reads TGTGCCAGCAGTGCACTGGAGACTAGCTCCGGTGAGCAGTTCTTC. This gives the protein CASSALETSSGEQFF.

The chain carries TRBV12-5 and TRBJ1-2; weak D call: TRBD1 (6 bases). V was pared by 4 bases and J by 4 bases, with 16 bases between. The length of the CDR3 is 15 residues. In germline, CDR1 is LGHNT, CDR2 FRNRAP. The CDR3 is CASGSPTGGFYGYTF. The CDR3 region has the DNA TGTGCTAGTGGTTCCCCGACTGGGGGCTTCTATGGCTACACCTTC.

The chain recombines TRBV6-5 with TRBJ1-2, with D perhaps matching TRBD1 (6 bases). Germline CDR1 and CDR2: MNHEY and SVGAGI. The CDR3 has 13 residues. V gave up 7 bases and J gave up 6 bases, with 15 bases separating them. DNA of the CDR3: TGTGCCAGCAATACAGGGACGTTCGATGGCTACACCTTC. Translating it yields CASNTGTFDGYTF.

V usage is TRBV3-1 (or the pseudogene TRBV3-2) and J usage is TRBJ2-3; 10 nucleotides line up with TRBD2. The CDR3 runs 15 residues. Germline assignment: CDR1 LGHDT and CDR2 YNNKEL (reference sequence). V lost 4 bases and J lost 10; bases outside the gene matches: 11. CDR3 nucleotide sequence: TGTGCCAGCAGCCTAGAGCGGGGGGGGATCTCATCGCAGTATTTT. This translates into CASSLERGGISSQYF.

Details on this clone: The junction shows a germline mismatch at one end, possibly a read error. The chain recombines TRBV19 with TRBJ2-2; 9 bases align to TRBD1. The CDR3 is made up of 14 amino acids. Germline V CDR1 and CDR2: LNHDA, SQIVND (reference sequence). The CDR3 coding sequence is TGTGCCACTAGTAGACAGGGGGGCACCGGGGAGCTGTTTTTT. It codes for CATSRQGGTGELFF.

This chain connects TRBV7-2 to TRBJ1-1, with D uncertain. The CDR3 sequence is 14 residues long. From germline, CDR1 is SGHTA and CDR2 FQGNSA. V was cut by 6 bases and J by 0 bases, with 11 bases left in between. For the CDR3, the DNA is TGTGCCAGCAGTCCAGACTCAATGAACACTGAAGCTTTCTTT. Translating it yields CASSPDSMNTEAFF.

This clone was seen only a few times. The rearrangement links TRBV10-3 to TRBJ2-7; the match to TRBD2 covers 8 bases. The V segment lost 5 bases and the J segment 1 base; nucleotides outside the gene matches: 4. The CDR3 length is 14 residues. Looked up from germline, CDR1 is ENHRY and CDR2 is SYGVKD. CDR3 amino acids: CAISLAGSSYEQYF. As DNA, the CDR3 is TGTGCCATCAGTTTAGCGGGAAGTTCCTACGAGCAGTACTTC.

This clone has only one observation. The same CDR3 can be traced to other DNA sequences in this sample. The chain has TRBV4-2 and TRBJ1-1; a weak D match, TRBD1 (5 bases). Germline values: CDR1 LGHNA, CDR2 YNFKEQ. Trimming stripped 0 bases from V and 1 base from J, with 9 bases between. CDR3 length: 15 amino acids. CDR3 sequence reads: CASSQDPGQNTEAFF. CDR3 nucleotide sequence: TGTGCCAGCAGCCAAGATCCAGGACAGAACACTGAAGCTTTCTTT.

V gene TRBV6-5 combines with J gene TRBJ1-6, with 10 bases identical to TRBD1. The V gene end was trimmed by 2 bases and the J gene end by 10 bases; junction bases not matched to a gene: 5. Germline V gene data show CDR1 as MNHEY and CDR2 as SVGAGI. This CDR3 is 15 amino acids long. In DNA, the CDR3 is TGTGCCAGCAGTTACGGGGACAGGGGTGGATCACCCCTCCACTTT. The encoded protein is CASSYGDRGGSPLHF.

The chain has TRBV29-1 and TRBJ2-5, with a weak D call TRBD2 (6 bases). Germline CDR1 and CDR2: SQVTM and ANQGSEA. V was clipped by 2 bases and J by 5 bases, with 15 bases between them. CDR3 size: 14 residues. The CDR3 sequence: CSVERRGAGETQYF. The CDR3 DNA reads as TGCAGCGTTGAACGGAGAGGGGCGGGGGAGACCCAGTACTTC.

Only a few counts were recorded for this clone. The rearrangement links TRBV19 to TRBJ2-1; D is possibly TRBD2 (6 bases). The CDR3 sequence is 17 residues long. Germline V gene sequence: CDR1 LNHDA, CDR2 SQIVND (reference sequence). V was pared by 3 bases and J by 2 bases, with 17 bases between. In DNA form, the CDR3 reads TGTGCCAGTAGTATGGAGGGGTTGGCACTCGCCTACAATGAGCAGTTCTTC. Translated, it gives CASSMEGLALAYNEQFF.

The chain joins TRBV19 to TRBJ2-4, with D perhaps TRBD1 (6 bases). Germline-derived CDR1 and CDR2 are LNHDA and SQIVND (reference sequence). This CDR3 is built from 14 residues. The V gene lost 6 bases and the J gene lost 6 bases, with 15 bases spanning the gap. This CDR3 is CASSSQTGINIQYF. As DNA, the CDR3 is TGTGCCAGTAGCAGTCAGACAGGTATAAACATTCAGTACTTC. Based on the CDR3 plus reference TRBV19 and TRBJ2-4, the full variable domain is DGGITQSPKYLFRKEGQNVTLSCEQNLNHDAMYWYRQDPGQGLRLIYYSQIVNDFQKGDIAEGYSVSREKKESFPLTVTSAQKNPTAFYLCASSSQTGINIQYFGAGTRLSVL.

The chain combines TRBV19 with TRBJ2-7, with 13 nucleotides matching TRBD2. The CDR3 runs to 19 residues. Per the germline V gene, CDR1 is LNHDA and CDR2 is SQIVND (reference sequence). The ends lost 5 bases at V and 3 bases at J; junction bases unmatched: 16. The CDR3 sequence is CASSPLGTGTSGIDYEQYF. In DNA form, the CDR3 reads TGTGCCAGTAGTCCCCTCGGGACGGGGACTAGCGGGATAGACTACGAGCAGTACTTC.

The rearrangement links TRBV15 to TRBJ1-5; TRBD1 matches at 11 bases. V lost 1 base to trimming and J lost 7 bases; unmatched junction nucleotides: 6. The CDR3 has 16 amino acids. Germline CDR1 is LNHNV and CDR2 is YYDKDF (reference sequence). The CDR3 region has the DNA TGTGCCACCAGCAGAGCACCCGGGACAGGGGGGCAGCCCCAGCATTTT. Its translation is CATSRAPGTGGQPQHF.

DNA for the CDR3: TGTGCCAGTCGACTAGCCGCAGGAGGGAACAATGAGCAGTTCTTC. It yields the protein CASRLAAGGNNEQFF. The chain combines TRBV19 with TRBJ2-1; 7 positions agree with TRBD2. Germline V CDR1 and CDR2: LNHDA, SQIVND (reference sequence). The junction had 12 bases not matched to a gene; V was cut back by 8 bases and J by 5 bases. CDR3 length: 15 residues. Looking up the rest from reference TRBV19 and TRBJ2-1 gives the full variable domain: DGGITQSPKYLFRKEGQNVTLSCEQNLNHDAMYWYRQDPGQGLRLIYYSQIVNDFQKGDIAEGYSVSREKKESFPLTVTSAQKNPTAFYLCASRLAAGGNNEQFFGPGTRLTVL.

The chain joins TRBV7-9 to TRBJ2-1; 8 nucleotides align to TRBD1. This CDR3 is 15 amino acids long. V dropped 1 base and J dropped 5; count of bases not matched to a gene: 4. Per the germline V gene, CDR1 is SEHNR and CDR2 is FQNEAQ (reference sequence). The CDR3 nucleotides read TGTGCCAGCAGCTTAGTAGGGACAGGCGACAATGAGCAGTTCTTC. This sequence encodes CASSLVGTGDNEQFF.

The chain employs TRBV5-6 and TRBJ1-5; 7 nucleotides line up with TRBD1. Losses at the gene ends were 0 bases for V and 6 bases for J; bases not matched to a gene: 9. CDR3 length: 16 residues. The germline CDR1 and CDR2 sequences are SGHDT and YYEEEE. CDR3 sequence reads: CASSLGGQAAGQPQHF. CDR3 coding DNA: TGTGCCAGCAGCTTGGGAGGACAGGCGGCGGGTCAGCCCCAGCATTTT.

In its sample, this clone was seen a few times. The chain employs TRBV5-5 and TRBJ2-7, with TRBD1 identical over 7 bases. The germline CDR1 and CDR2 sequences are SGHKS and YYEKEE (reference sequence). CDR3 size: 15 residues. With 4 bases clipped from V and 2 bases from J, the junction kept 9 bases outside the gene matches. The CDR3 bases are TGTGCCAGCAGCGCAACCGGGACAGATACCTACGAGCAGTACTTC. Amino acids: CASSATGTDTYEQYF.

This clone turned up a few times. This rearrangement joins TRBV30 to TRBJ2-3, with D perhaps matching TRBD2 (6 bases). V was cut by 3 bases and J by 7 bases, with 8 bases left in between. The germline gives CDR1 GTSNPN, CDR2 SVGIG (reference sequence). This CDR3 is built from 11 residues. The CDR3 DNA follows: TGTGCCTGGAGGGGGGGTCATACGCAGTATTTT. Protein product: CAWRGGHTQYF.

The chain links TRBV5-4 to TRBJ2-1; D is perhaps TRBD2 (6 bases). CDR3 length: 15 residues. Trimming shortened V by 0 bases and J by 6 bases, and 13 bases separated the two germline ends. Germline values: CDR1 SGHNT, CDR2 YYREEE (reference sequence). This chain's CDR3 is CASSLAGGTTNEQFF. The CDR3 region has the DNA TGTGCCAGCAGCTTGGCCGGGGGTACGACCAATGAGCAGTTCTTC.

The chain employs TRBV7-2 and TRBJ1-2, with 9 bases fitting TRBD1. The CDR3 sequence is 14 residues long. Germline values: CDR1 SGHTA, CDR2 FQGNSA. V lost 1 base and J lost 10; bases outside the gene matches: 7. The chain's CDR3 is CASSLGSGTGYYTF. The CDR3 nucleotides read TGTGCCAGCAGCTTAGGGTCCGGGACAGGGTACTACACCTTC.

In its sample, this clone was seen once. The chain is built from TRBV20-1 and TRBJ1-1; D uncertain. The V gene's germline CDR1 is DFQATT and CDR2 SNEGSKA (reference sequence). Trimming removed 4 bases from V and 6 bases from J, with 9 bases in between. The CDR3 has 11 residues. The CDR3 DNA follows: TGCAGTGCTAAGGGAGCTGCTGAAGCTTTCTTT. Its protein is CSAKGAAEAFF.

The V call is TRBV18, the J call TRBJ1-3; D ambiguous. There are 15 residues in the CDR3. V gave up 3 bases and J gave up 2 bases, with 11 bases separating them. Per germline, CDR1 KGHSH and CDR2 LQKENI. The CDR3 bases are TGTGCCAGCTCACCCACGAGCACCACTGGAAACACCATATATTTT. The encoded protein is CASSPTSTTGNTIYF. The entire variable domain, with the rest obtained from reference TRBV18 and TRBJ1-3, is as follows: NAGVMQNPRHLVRRRGQEARLRCSPMKGHSHVYWYRQLPEEGLKFMVYLQKENIIDESGMPKERFSAEFPKEGPSILRIQQVVRGDSAAYFCASSPTSTTGNTIYFGEGSWLTVV.